The entry below gives a single T cell receptor beta chain sequence along with its context. Antigen unknown. The sample is drawn from a study of cytotoxic CD8 clonotypes in ibrutinib-treated CLL. In the study overall: Median treatment time before response sampling was eleven to twelve months, range 6 to 36.

Researchers set a sequencing depth target of 1 in 200,000 to 1 in 1 million T cells. This table comes from immunoSEQ multiplex PCR, and its TCRdb copy is limited to in-frame clones, with some not included. The data hold approximately 32,000 clones, with 49% observed a single time. The CDR3 contains 13 residues. The V and J ends lost 5 bases and 4 bases respectively, with 12 bases between them. CDR1 is SGHRS, CDR2 YFSETQ, per germline. Study observations and caveats: Timing of sampling differed between sustained-remission and progressing patients.

Sequencing used PBMCs, obtained before ibrutinib treatment. The TCR originated in a human donor with chronic lymphocytic leukemia. The rearrangement links TRBV5-1 to TRBJ1-1, with TRBD1 as a possible D gene (6 bases). The CDR3: CASSYQGSTEAFF. CDR3 DNA: TGCGCCAGCAGTTACCAGGGGAGCACTGAAGCTTTCTTT.